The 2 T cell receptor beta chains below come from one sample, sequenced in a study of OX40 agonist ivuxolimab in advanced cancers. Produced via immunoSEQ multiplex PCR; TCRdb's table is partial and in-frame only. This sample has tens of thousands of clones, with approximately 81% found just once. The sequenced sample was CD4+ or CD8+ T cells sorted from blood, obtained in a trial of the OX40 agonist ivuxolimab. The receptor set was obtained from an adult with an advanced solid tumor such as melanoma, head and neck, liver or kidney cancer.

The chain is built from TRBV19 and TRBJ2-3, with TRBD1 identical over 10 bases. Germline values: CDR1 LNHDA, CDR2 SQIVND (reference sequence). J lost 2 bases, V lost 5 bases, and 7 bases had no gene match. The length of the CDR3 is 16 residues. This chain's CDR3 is CASSAPGTGVTDTQYF. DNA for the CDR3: TGTGCCAGTAGTGCCCCCGGGACAGGGGTCACAGATACGCAGTATTTT.

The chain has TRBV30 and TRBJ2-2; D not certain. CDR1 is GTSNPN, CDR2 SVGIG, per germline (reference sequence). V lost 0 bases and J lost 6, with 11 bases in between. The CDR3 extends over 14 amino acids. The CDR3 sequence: CAWSVYSSAGELFF. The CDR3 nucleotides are TGTGCCTGGAGTGTATATTCATCGGCCGGGGAGCTGTTTTTT.